The rows below give T cell receptor beta chains drawn from one sample of a study of cytomegalovirus exposure and HLA in healthy donors. Assay used: immunoSEQ multiplex PCR; TCRdb lists only in-frame clones, some missing. The data contain some 120,000 clones, about 88% of them seen just once; the ten biggest clones take up 1.4% to 1.5%. The source material was PBMCs. The receptors shown here come from a man in his thirties or forties in good health and CMV-seronegative. Each CDR3 is given without its conserved first and last residue.

CDR3: ASSWTGDFENGYT
V: TRBV6-5
length: 13

CDR3: ASSLEGVREKLF
V: TRBV5-1
length: 12

CDR3: ASSMGARDVPHEQY
V: TRBV19
length: 14

CDR3: ASSFLFRRELADQPQH
V: TRBV7-2
length: 16

CDR3: ASSTGTVLTDTQY
V: TRBV2
length: 13

CDR3: ASSVITSSEQY
V: TRBV9
length: 11

CDR3: ASRKTSGSYNEQF
V: TRBV5-8
length: 13

CDR3: ASSLSPLAGISYEQY
V: TRBV11-2
length: 15

CDR3: ASSSRLAGPYNEQF
V: TRBV5-1
length: 14

CDR3: AISEGLAGETQY
V: TRBV10-3
length: 12

CDR3: ASSFLGEEETQY
V: TRBV5-1
length: 12

CDR3: ASSVRTGGSTGELF
V: TRBV9
length: 14

CDR3: ASSWDSRTEAF
V: TRBV11-2
length: 11

CDR3: ASSQDRSLDGYT
V: TRBV11-2
length: 12

CDR3: ASSLGGDRTGYT
V: TRBV5-1
length: 12

CDR3: ASSPGLAGAVPQY
V: TRBV7-3
length: 13

CDR3: ASSPLTGDEQY
V: TRBV18
length: 11

CDR3: ASSVGQKAYEQY
V: TRBV4-3
length: 12

CDR3: ASRQGMETQY
V: TRBV2
length: 10

CDR3: AWSELGNTIY
V: TRBV30
length: 10

CDR3: ASSQEAGLLVEQY
V: TRBV4-3
length: 13

CDR3: ASSLEFGHPYGYT
V: TRBV5-1
length: 13

CDR3: ASSYGKNTGELF
V: TRBV6-5
length: 12

CDR3: ASSSGTVNTEAF
V: TRBV11-3
length: 12

CDR3: ASSWDRANEQF
V: TRBV5-6
length: 11

CDR3: ASSLLQYYGYT
V: TRBV7-2
length: 11

CDR3: ASSLGASGIYNEQF
V: TRBV5-1
length: 14

CDR3: ASVGEIAGTGELF
V: TRBV2
length: 13

CDR3: ASSPLAGSGNEQF
V: TRBV6-4
length: 13

CDR3: ASSYSMLVRNNEQF
V: TRBV6-5
length: 14

CDR3: ASSASGLAGAEQY
V: TRBV25-1
length: 13

CDR3: ASSESKRTMGVPDTQY
V: TRBV10-1
length: 16

CDR3: ASSWGGTDTQY
V: TRBV5-4
length: 11

CDR3: SVVGSTYEQY
V: TRBV29-1
length: 10

CDR3: ASSILFQGANTEAF
V: TRBV19
length: 14

CDR3: ASSAIGPGELF
V: TRBV5-1
length: 11

CDR3: ASSAPQGQHREQF
V: TRBV11-2
length: 13

CDR3: ASSVGSGNLVDTQY
V: TRBV9
length: 14

CDR3: ATSRDRPGDYGYT
V: TRBV15
length: 13

CDR3: ASRPSSGVYNEQF
V: TRBV2
length: 13

CDR3: ASTLMRGGYTEAF
V: TRBV6-6
length: 13

CDR3: ASSSSRQGNTIY
V: TRBV6-5
length: 12

CDR3: ASSAHRNTGELF
V: TRBV9
length: 12

CDR3: AISPGGVAGELF
V: TRBV10-3
length: 12

CDR3: ASSFGGSMYNEQF
V: TRBV5-1
length: 13

CDR3: ASSSGLAGTDTQY
V: TRBV7-7
length: 13

CDR3: ASSYGAGSSEKLF
V: TRBV6-5
length: 13

CDR3: ASSEGIAGERETQY
V: TRBV6-4
length: 14

CDR3: SVGPGIVSGELF
V: TRBV29-1
length: 12

CDR3: ASSLTSNTEAF
V: TRBV27
length: 11

CDR3: ASSYAGTYNSPLH
V: TRBV5-4
length: 13

CDR3: ASSVGDNPYEQY
V: TRBV9
length: 12

CDR3: ASSLDRGHEQY
V: TRBV6-5
length: 11